This TCR beta chain is from a study of T-cell memory formation after mild COVID-19 (dated by TCRdb to 2020 to 2023). About the study as a whole: TCR sequence clusters from the two donors were found to be largely donor specific. T-cell clones expanding and contracting after mild COVID-19 in two donors were tracked by longitudinal TCRalpha and TCRbeta repertoire sequencing. The cohort was made up of two young adult volunteers, one female and one male, who were previously healthy.

This clonotype was seen only a few times. The clone's antigen remains unknown. No base quality values were provided; no much bigger clone lies one nucleotide off. The sequencer was an Illumina NovaSeq 6000. TCRalpha and TCRbeta cDNA libraries were built by 5'RACE with constant-segment primers, adding sample barcodes and unique molecular identifiers. RNA was extracted from every sample with Trizol reagent. Libraries were amplified in two PCR steps, with a second sample barcode and Illumina TruSeq adapters added in the second step. Libraries were sequenced on an Illumina NovaSeq with 2 x 150 bp paired-end reads. For the original study's pipeline: Reads were demultiplexed and collapsed into UMI-guided consensus sequences with migec v1.2.7. Using mixcr v2.1.11, the UMI consensuses were aligned to TRA and TRB V and J templates and assembled into clonotypes. Clonotypes were classified as expanded or contracted when called significant by both edgeR and NoisET, with noise models trained on biological replicates. For edgeR calls, the thresholds were a false discovery rate-adjusted p below 0.01 and a log2 fold-change of 1. As an exploratory analysis of dynamics, PCA with hierarchical clustering was applied to max-normalized trajectories of the 1000 most abundant clonotypes. Separately sequenced CD4+ and CD8+ repertoires were used to assign the CD4 or CD8 phenotype of responding clones. TCRdb handled the public reads itself, with Q25 trimming in fastp and clone calling in MiXCR, and kept productive beta chains. CDR3 protein duplicates are merged, each entry listing the most common genes and DNA. It is TCRdb's table, rather than the study itself, that gives the V and J calls and clone size. The sample table holds some 270,000 distinct CDR3 sequences, of which approximately 15% were seen once. The ten largest clones represent 2.1% of the sample.

Ficoll-Paque density gradient centrifugation was used to isolate PBMCs. General study outcomes and caveats: Clones contracting from day 15 to 85 had balanced CD4/CD8 phenotypes, while a second wave expanding from day 15 to 37 was biased towards CD4+. Contracting CD4+ clones were located mainly in the CM and EM memory subsets, whereas CD8+ clones were found to be enriched in EMRA. Some responding clones were detected in pre-infection memory, suggesting pre-existing cross-reactive memory T cells joined the SARS-CoV-2 response. SARS-CoV-2 specificity of the second-wave clones peaking on day 37 was not confirmed. Only two mild cases were covered by the study, and larger cohorts that include severe cases with pre-infection samples were considered necessary.

This TCR came from an adult woman who had mild COVID-19 (a few samples of this study predate the infection). The sample titles of this study are shuffled in the database, so cell type and time point are left out; the donor was told from shared clones. Source material: PBMCs or a T cell subset sorted from them (not recorded which).

The CDR3 amino acid sequence is: CSTTSVNEQFF. The bases read TGCAGCACGACTAGCGTCAATGAGCAGTTCTTC. The chain joins TRBV20-1 to TRBJ2-1; TRBD2 matches 8 bases in the middle. CDR1 and CDR2 are drawn from the germline V gene (reference sequence): DFQATT, SNEGSKA. Reading from cysteine to phenylalanine, the CDR3 counts 11 amino acids. Only the CDR3 part of the read is kept: 33 bases, read in frame from the first base.